These 8 T cell receptor beta chains were all obtained from the same sample, sequenced in a study of shared clonotypes between healthy human individuals. TCRdb's table, derived via immunoSEQ multiplex PCR, lists solely in-frame clones and lacks some. The sample consists of roughly 1 million clones, 78% of them appearing once. Material: memory CD4+ T cells from PBMCs. As to subset: CD45RA-negative fraction. These TCRs come from a man younger than 35 in good health. Some clones in this sample may be carry-over from other donors' samples.

This chain uses TRBV27 with TRBJ1-1, with D maybe TRBD1 (5 bases). This CDR3 has 15 residues. Germline V gene lookup returns CDR1 MNHEY and CDR2 SMNVEV (reference sequence). With 6 bases removed from V and 0 bases from J, the gap between germline ends came to 14 bases. The CDR3 DNA reads as TGTGCCAGCAGCCTAGGGGCAGGGATGAACACTGAAGCTTTCTTT. Translated: CASSLGAGMNTEAFF.

This chain connects TRBV4-3 to TRBJ2-7, with D tentatively TRBD2 (5 bases). Germline V lookup: CDR1 LGHNA, CDR2 YSLEER. Trimming left V 0 bases short and J 6 bases short, with 9 bases between. This CDR3 is 13 amino acids long. The CDR3 reads CASSQERGLEQYF. DNA for the CDR3: TGCGCCAGCAGCCAAGAAAGAGGGCTCGAGCAGTACTTC.

This rearrangement joins TRBV28 to TRBJ2-7; D gene ambiguous. CDR1 is MDHEN and CDR2 is SYDVKM in the germline V gene. V gave up 6 bases and J gave up 5 bases, with 14 bases separating them. This CDR3 has 13 residues. CDR3 bases: TGTGCCAGCAGCCTGCCCCTACTGAACGAGCAGTACTTC. The encoded protein is CASSLPLLNEQYF.

CDR3 coding DNA: TGTGCCAGCAGCGTAGGGGTTAGCGGGAGAAATGAGCAGTTCTTC. Translated: CASSVGVSGRNEQFF. The V and J genes are TRBV9 and TRBJ2-1, with TRBD2 matching over 9 bases. From germline, CDR1 is SGDLS and CDR2 YYNGEE. The CDR3 is 15 amino acids. The V gene end was trimmed by 0 bases and the J gene end by 7 bases; junction bases not matched to a gene: 5.

On this clone itself: The sample contains more than one DNA sequence encoding this CDR3. The rearrangement uses TRBV9 and TRBJ2-7; 7 bases are a match to TRBD1. Germline V CDR1 and CDR2: SGDLS, YYNGEE. Trimming took 1 base from V and 2 from J; bases not matched to a gene: 3. CDR3 length: 14 residues. CDR3 residues: CASSVRQGPYEQYF. For the CDR3, the DNA is TGTGCCAGCAGCGTAAGACAGGGTCCCTACGAGCAGTACTTC.

This rearrangement joins TRBV30 to TRBJ2-3, with TRBD1 as a possible D gene (5 bases). Between the trimmed V and J ends, which lost 1 base and 8 bases, there was a span of 19 bases. The CDR3 spans 15 residues. Germline V lookup: CDR1 GTSNPN, CDR2 SVGIG (reference sequence). The DNA of the CDR3 is TGTGCCTGGAGTGAACAAGGACGGCGTCAGGGTACGCAGTATTTT. This gives the protein CAWSEQGRRQGTQYF.

This chain connects TRBV9 to TRBJ1-5, with D hard to call. V lost 3 bases and J 4 bases, leaving 14 bases between the germline ends. This CDR3 spans 15 amino acids. CDR1 and CDR2 from the germline V gene are SGDLS and YYNGEE. The CDR3 reads CASSADAMGNQPQHF. CDR3 in DNA: TGTGCCAGCAGCGCCGATGCCATGGGGAATCAGCCCCAGCATTTT.

The chain employs TRBV29-1 and TRBJ1-3; D not certain. This CDR3 is 13 amino acids long. Trimming stripped 6 bases from V and 3 bases from J, with 12 bases between. CDR1 and CDR2 (germline): SQVTM, ANQGSEA. The CDR3 loop reads CSVGWAFGNTIYF. CDR3 DNA: TGCAGCGTCGGTTGGGCCTTTGGAAACACCATATATTTT. The full variable domain, with the rest looked up from reference TRBV29-1 and TRBJ1-3, is SAVISQKPSRDICQRGTSLTIQCQVDSQVTMMFWYRQQPGQSLTLIATANQGSEATYESGFVIDKFPISRPNLTFSTLTVSNMSPEDSSIYLCSVGWAFGNTIYFGEGSWLTVV.